This TCR beta chain was captured in a study of blood T cell repertoires in COVID-19. Per germline, CDR1 KGHSH and CDR2 LQKENI. This CDR3 contains 15 residues. V trimming: 2 bases; J trimming: 7 bases; junction bases outside the gene matches: 10. Libraries were prepared by immunoSEQ multiplex PCR; TCRdb keeps only in-frame clonotypes and omits some of them. The table includes around 180,000 clones, around two thirds detected once. J is TRBJ2-7 and V is TRBV18, with TRBD1 matching 8 bases. The specimen sequenced was peripheral blood. This TCR derives from a woman aged 80 or over with acute or convalescent COVID-19. The CDR3 DNA reads as TGTGCCAGCTCACCATCGGGGACAGGTTTAAATGAGCAGTACTTC. Translated: CASSPSGTGLNEQYF.